These T cell receptor beta chains were read from a single sample in a study of T-cell memory formation after mild COVID-19. TCRdb reanalysed the 5' RACE reads using MiXCR and keeps one entry per CDR3 protein. The data hold hundreds of thousands of distinct CDR3 sequences, with approximately 16% observed a single time. Input material: PBMCs or a T cell subset sorted from them (not recorded which). These receptors originate from a man in his late teens or twenties who had mild COVID-19 (a few samples of this study predate the infection). Cell type and time point are not known. Each CDR3 is given with its conserved first and last residue. D genes are given only for firm matches. Clone size is given for some rows only: seen once, a few or many times, or a class if the clone is expanded.

cdr3_aa: CASSLNNRGGYQPQHF; cdr3_nt: TGTGCCAGCAGCTTGAATAACAGAGGTGGCTATCAGCCCCAGCATTTT; v_call: TRBV5-6; j_call: TRBJ1-5; clone_size: NA; d_call: NA
cdr3_aa: CASRAQGGGTQYF; cdr3_nt: TGTGCCAGCAGAGCCCAAGGGGGTGGTACGCAGTATTTT; v_call: TRBV12-3/TRBV12-4; j_call: TRBJ2-3; clone_size: few; d_call: NA
cdr3_aa: CASRGGYQETQYF; cdr3_nt: TGTGCCAGCAGGGGGGGGTACCAAGAGACCCAGTACTTC; v_call: TRBV25-1; j_call: TRBJ2-5; clone_size: NA; d_call: TRBD2
cdr3_aa: CASSLSQTSNQPQHF; cdr3_nt: TGTGCCAGCAGTTTATCGCAGACAAGCAATCAGCCCCAGCATTTT; v_call: TRBV28; j_call: TRBJ1-5; clone_size: NA; d_call: NA
cdr3_aa: CASSLERTGVLTTNEKLFF; cdr3_nt: TGTGCCAGCAGCTTAGAACGGACAGGGGTGCTTACAACTAATGAAAAACTGTTTTTT; v_call: TRBV7-2; j_call: TRBJ1-4; clone_size: few; d_call: TRBD1
cdr3_aa: CASSQEAYNEQFF; cdr3_nt: TGTGCCAGCTCCCAGGAGGCTTACAATGAGCAGTTCTTC; v_call: TRBV11-2; j_call: TRBJ2-1; clone_size: few; d_call: NA
cdr3_aa: CASSLGTGQMLGTQYF; cdr3_nt: TGTGCCAGCAGCTTAGGGACGGGACAAATGTTAGGGACCCAGTACTTC; v_call: TRBV11-2; j_call: TRBJ2-5; clone_size: few; d_call: NA
cdr3_aa: CASSPGRTDTGELFF; cdr3_nt: TGTGCCAGCAGCCCCGGCAGGACGGACACCGGGGAGCTGTTTTTT; v_call: TRBV7-9; j_call: TRBJ2-2; clone_size: many; d_call: NA
cdr3_aa: CASSHNPAGGYNEQFF; cdr3_nt: TGTGCCAGCAGCCATAATCCAGCGGGGGGGTACAATGAGCAGTTCTTC; v_call: TRBV3-1; j_call: TRBJ2-1; clone_size: NA; d_call: TRBD2
cdr3_aa: CSVQGQLNTEAFF; cdr3_nt: TGCAGCGTCCAAGGACAGTTGAACACTGAAGCTTTCTTT; v_call: TRBV29-1; j_call: TRBJ1-1; clone_size: few; d_call: NA
cdr3_aa: CASSPDSSWDTQYF; cdr3_nt: TGCGCCAGCAGCCCGGACAGCAGCTGGGATACGCAGTATTTT; v_call: TRBV5-1; j_call: TRBJ2-3; clone_size: many; d_call: NA
cdr3_aa: CASSPRGRTDTQYF; cdr3_nt: TGTGCCAGCAGTCCCAGGGGGCGTACAGATACGCAGTATTTT; v_call: TRBV12-3/TRBV12-4; j_call: TRBJ2-3; clone_size: many; d_call: TRBD1
cdr3_aa: CASSPGRGRTYEQYF; cdr3_nt: TGTGCCAGCAGCCCGGGGAGGGGGAGGACCTACGAGCAGTACTTC; v_call: TRBV7-2; j_call: TRBJ2-7; clone_size: few; d_call: NA
cdr3_aa: CASSLDPRAGGNTIYF; cdr3_nt: TGCGCCAGCAGCTTGGACCCGCGGGCTGGTGGAAACACCATATATTTT; v_call: TRBV5-1; j_call: TRBJ1-3; clone_size: once; d_call: NA
cdr3_aa: CASSLVAGGDTQYF; cdr3_nt: TGTGCCAGCAGCTTAGTAGCGGGGGGGGATACGCAGTATTTT; v_call: TRBV7-2; j_call: TRBJ2-3; clone_size: NA; d_call: TRBD2
cdr3_aa: CSAYRQGLKAFF; cdr3_nt: TGCAGTGCTTATCGACAGGGACTGAAAGCTTTCTTT; v_call: TRBV20-1; j_call: TRBJ1-1; clone_size: NA; d_call: TRBD1
cdr3_aa: CASSPRGETQYF; cdr3_nt: TGTGCCAGCTCACCACGAGGCGAGACCCAGTACTTC; v_call: TRBV18; j_call: TRBJ2-5; clone_size: many; d_call: NA
cdr3_aa: CSVEEQADGELFF; cdr3_nt: TGCAGCGTTGAAGAACAGGCTGACGGGGAGCTGTTTTTT; v_call: TRBV29-1; j_call: TRBJ2-2; clone_size: few; d_call: NA
cdr3_aa: CASSLGEPPGYTF; cdr3_nt: TGCGCCAGCAGCTTGGGGGAGCCACCTGGCTACACCTTC; v_call: TRBV5-1; j_call: TRBJ1-2; clone_size: NA; d_call: NA
cdr3_aa: CASSIVTGQLKTQYF; cdr3_nt: TGTGCCAGCAGCATAGTTACGGGACAGTTGAAGACCCAGTACTTC; v_call: TRBV7-9; j_call: TRBJ2-5; clone_size: few; d_call: TRBD1
cdr3_aa: CASSFSDRNQPQHF; cdr3_nt: TGTGCCAGCAGTTTTAGTGACCGCAATCAGCCCCAGCATTTT; v_call: TRBV12-3/TRBV12-4; j_call: TRBJ1-5; clone_size: few; d_call: NA
cdr3_aa: CASSSVVNTGELFF; cdr3_nt: TGTGCCAGCAGCTCGGTGGTGAACACCGGGGAGCTGTTTTTT; v_call: TRBV7-2; j_call: TRBJ2-2; clone_size: NA; d_call: NA
cdr3_aa: CASSLPTGADIAKNIQYF; cdr3_nt: TGTGCCAGCAGTTTACCGACAGGGGCGGATATAGCCAAAAACATTCAGTACTTC; v_call: TRBV12-3/TRBV12-4; j_call: TRBJ2-4; clone_size: NA; d_call: TRBD1
cdr3_aa: CATSRGGQGLYNEQFF; cdr3_nt: TGTGCCACCAGCAGAGGGGGACAGGGCCTCTACAATGAGCAGTTCTTC; v_call: TRBV15; j_call: TRBJ2-1; clone_size: NA; d_call: TRBD1
cdr3_aa: CASRHGGAKGSPLHF; cdr3_nt: TGTGCCAGCAGACACGGGGGGGCCAAGGGTTCACCCCTCCACTTT; v_call: TRBV27; j_call: TRBJ1-6; clone_size: NA; d_call: NA